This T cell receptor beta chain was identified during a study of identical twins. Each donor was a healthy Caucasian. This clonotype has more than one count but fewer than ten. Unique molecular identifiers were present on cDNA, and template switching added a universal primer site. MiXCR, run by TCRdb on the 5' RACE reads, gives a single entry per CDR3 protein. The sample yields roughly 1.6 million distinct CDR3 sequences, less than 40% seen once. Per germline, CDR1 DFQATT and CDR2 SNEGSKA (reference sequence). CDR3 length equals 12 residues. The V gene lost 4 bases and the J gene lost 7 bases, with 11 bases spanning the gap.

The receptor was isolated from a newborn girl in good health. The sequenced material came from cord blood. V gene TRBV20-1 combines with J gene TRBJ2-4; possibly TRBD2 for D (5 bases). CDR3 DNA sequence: TGCAGTGCTATAAGGCCGGGGAACATTCAGTACTTC. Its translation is CSAIRPGNIQYF.